This T cell receptor beta chain was documented in a study of T cell responses to AZD1222 COVID-19 vaccine (dated by TCRdb to the early 2020s). Some background on the complete study: AZD1222 recipients whose second dose came at about 4 weeks and those whose second dose came at about 12 weeks were combined into one group, since spike-specific TCR depth and breadth did not differ between the two schedules. TCR sequencing was performed for 230 to 250 trial participants, of whom about 200 were given two doses of AZD1222 and around 25 were given two doses of MenACWY control vaccine. Trial participants were enrolled by age into subgroups of 18-55, 56-69 and 70-plus years, and roughly 150, 30 and 60 TCR-sequenced participants, respectively, were included in these subgroups.

Taken with the paper, the label for time point translates to: baseline before first vaccination. The vaccinee samples were drawn from two UK trials, COV001 and COV002, one of which was a single-blind randomized controlled phase 2/3 trial testing AZD1222 (ChAdOx1 nCoV-19) in healthy adults. For TCRbeta chain sequencing, PBMC samples from trial participants were taken at day 0 and at day 28 after the second dose. The CDR3 measures 16 amino acids from cysteine to phenylalanine. Just the 48-base CDR3 DNA is kept, in frame starting at base 1. For this chain, trimming is 4 bases at the V end and 2 bases at the J end, and the number of junction bases without a gene match is 5. For CDR1 and CDR2, the germline V gene lists SGHRS and YFSETQ. This clone has a handful of counts. No cognate antigen has been identified for it. No per-base quality is available; no much larger clone lies one base away. The CDR3 regions of human TCRbeta chains were analyzed by immunosequencing. The authors' analysis ran thus. Repertoire TCRs were checked for matches against a reference library of SARS-CoV-2-specific TCRs that had been generated using the MIRA antigen-specificity platform. Breadth meant the fraction of unique TCRs that were SARS-CoV-2-associated, whereas depth meant the fraction of total T cells that were SARS-CoV-2-associated. Each spike-specific TCR was assigned to its reactive spike region and to a CD4 or CD8 class using the MIRA data. Log10-transformed breadth and depth values were compared by one-way ANOVA with Sidak's multiple comparisons tests. TCRdb took over this immuneACCESS table, retaining in-frame rearrangements with V and J assigned. Such tables are incomplete; in checked studies, under half of the missing clones stem from an unresolved V gene, and the remainder is unexplained. That table gives V, J and clone size, and the DNA gave D and trimming. For this sample the table gives 70,000 to 95,000 clones, of which 80% were detected only once. Of the sample, 22% is held by the ten largest clones.

What the work shows at the level of the full study, not this receptor alone: Most participants were white British and females outnumbered males, and the authors suggested that clonal diversity may have been underestimated. The 56-69-year group was small, and its depth increase did not reach significance, likely because of low power. No day 14 peak-response samples were available, so repertoires were characterized only after the peak T cell response. Epitopes outside the regions mutated in the B.1.351 and B.1.1.7 variants were reportedly recognized by nearly half of the unique spike-specific TCRs. Vaccine-associated CD4 TCRs spanned the whole spike protein, with dominant responses in regions 160-218 and 743-854. Conclusions about previously exposed vaccinees are limited because only a handful of AZD1222 recipients were SARS-CoV-2 seropositive at baseline. Spike-specific TCR breadth and depth rose significantly after two AZD1222 doses compared with day 0 and with MenACWY recipients.

The input for sequencing was peripheral blood, taken on day 0 of AZD1222 vaccination. The sequence links TRBV5-1 to TRBJ2-6; TRBD1 agrees with 8 junctional bases. This clonotype was obtained from an adult in good health. This receptor has the CDR3 CASSRQGFAGANVLTF. Read as DNA, the sequence is TGCGCCAGCAGCCGACAGGGGTTTGCTGGGGCCAACGTCCTGACTTTC. Joined to the reference TRBV5-1 and TRBJ2-6 proteins, this CDR3 gives the full variable domain: KAGVTQTPRYLIKTRGQQVTLSCSPISGHRSVSWYQQTPGQGLQFLFEYFSETQRNKGNFPGRFSGRQFSNSRSEMNVSTLELGDSALYLCASSRQGFAGANVLTFGAGSRLTVL.